This TCR beta chain was found in a study of T-cell reconstitution after alpha-beta-depleted transplantation in children. Molecular barcoding with unique molecular identifiers was used for the TCRbeta library. TCRdb analysed the PCR reads with MiXCR anew, one entry per CDR3 protein. The sample holds 90,000 to 130,000 distinct CDR3 sequences, around a tenth seen once. Study-level results: The high TCRbeta diversity at day 60 in some patients came from surviving recipient T cells and thymic progenitors. Several hundred expanded graft clones reportedly supplied alpha-beta T cells about two months after transplant. The main origin of T-cell counts and diversity one year after transplant was newly produced T cells.

From germline, CDR1 is SGHAT and CDR2 FQNNGV. Losses at the gene ends were 5 bases for V and 1 base for J; bases not matched to a gene: 5. The CDR3 is made up of 15 amino acids. A note on this clonotype: Its target is not known.

The sequence derives from a boy between 2 and 10 years old with acute lymphoblastic leukemia, due to receive a stem cell transplant. The chain carries TRBV11-2 and TRBJ2-7; TRBD2 matches at 10 bases. Sequenced material: PBMCs, taken before TCRalphabeta/CD19-depleted stem cell transplant. The CDR3 DNA sequence: TGTGCCAGCAGCACCTCTAGCGGGAGATCCTACGAGCAGTACTTC. It yields the protein CASSTSSGRSYEQYF.